The clone carrying this TCR beta chain was seen repeatedly, ten times or more. Its antigen is currently unknown. No treatment of any kind had been given to any patient before thyroid surgery. The sample is drawn from a study of metastatic and nonmetastatic thyroid tumors. TCRdb reassembled clones from the PCR reads with MiXCR. In the table there are about 37,000 clones, approximately 12% of which are singletons. CDR3 size: 18 residues. V was pared by 6 bases and J by 0 bases, with 12 bases of the junction left unmatched. General study findings and limits: It was reported that TCR beta diversity was significantly higher in malignant thyroid tumors than benign nodules, in blood and tumor.

The clonotype was recovered from a female donor with papillary thyroid cancer or a benign thyroid nodule (not recorded which). Some clones in this sample may be carry-over from other donors' samples. The chain has TRBV12-3 or TRBV12-4 and TRBJ2-3; TRBD2 matches 10 bases. The sample consisted of blood. The CDR3 DNA is TGTGCCAGCAGCCGACTAGCGGGTAGCCTTGGTAGCACAGATACGCAGTATTTT. This translates into CASSRLAGSLGSTDTQYF.